This T cell receptor beta chain was recorded in a study of shared clonotypes between healthy human individuals. Study overall: Each donor's CD4 naive and CD4 memory cells filled three plates apiece, CD8 naive two, and CD8 memory one. Study outcomes and limitations: Despite large depth, sorted-subset datasets appeared incompletely sequenced.

This clone was seen more than once but under ten times. What it recognizes is unknown. Trimming shortened V by 2 bases and J by 6 bases, and 11 bases separated the two germline ends. Per germline, CDR1 SGHNT and CDR2 YYREEE (reference sequence). CDR3 length: 13 amino acids. Over several immunoSEQ plates, each subset's genomic DNA was distributed in even portions. The table came from immunoSEQ multiplex PCR; TCRdb's copy has only in-frame clones and leaves some out. The data show over a million clones, about four fifths seen once. The sequence derives from a man in his late teens or twenties in good health. Some clones in this sample may be carry-over from other donors' samples. Source material: memory CD4+ T cells from PBMCs. The subset is: CD45RA-negative fraction. The chain couples TRBV5-4 to TRBJ1-1; the D is unclear. The CDR3 loop is CASSLPKAAEAFF. CDR3 nucleotide sequence: TGTGCCAGCAGCTTACCAAAAGCGGCTGAAGCTTTCTTT.